These 20 T cell receptor beta chains share one sample of origin, sequenced in a study of blood T cell repertoires in COVID-19. Assay: immunoSEQ multiplex PCR; the TCRdb copy retains only in-frame clones and omits some. The sample has tens of thousands of clones, 70% to 90% seen once. The source material was peripheral blood. The receptor set was obtained from a man aged 45-60 years with active COVID-19.

This chain connects TRBV5-6 to TRBJ1-3; 7 bases match TRBD1. Germline trimming cut 3 bases from V and 2 bases from J; bases unmatched to any gene: 11. CDR1 SGHDT and CDR2 YYEEEE come from the germline V gene. The CDR3 consists of 17 residues. CDR3 DNA: TGTGCCAGCAGCTCACCGGGACAGTCCCGGCCTGGAAACACCATATATTTT. Residues: CASSSPGQSRPGNTIYF.

This clone was detected only a few times. Written as DNA, the CDR3 is TGTGCCAGCAGCGGGACAGCAGGGATCTATGGCTACACCTTC. Its translation: CASSGTAGIYGYTF. The chain uses TRBV6-2 or TRBV6-3 and TRBJ1-2; 7 positions agree with TRBD1. The J segment lost 4 bases and the V segment lost 6 bases, leaving 8 bases of the junction unmatched. Per the germline V gene, CDR1 is MNHEY and CDR2 is SVGEGT. The CDR3 covers 14 residues.

This chain joins TRBV7-2 and TRBJ1-1, with 8 bases fitting TRBD1. The CDR3 has 16 residues. The V gene end was trimmed by 5 bases and the J gene end by 5 bases; junction bases not matched to a gene: 13. The germline gives CDR1 SGHTA, CDR2 FQGNSA. The CDR3 loop reads CASSLRGQGARTEAFF. DNA of the CDR3: TGTGCCAGCAGCCTTAGGGGTCAGGGGGCGCGTACTGAAGCTTTCTTT.

This chain uses TRBV1 with TRBJ2-5; the D segment call TRBD2 is taken from the table without a DNA check. TRBV1 is flagged as a pseudogene. The CDR3 has 17 amino acids. In nucleotides, the CDR3 is TGCCCACCAACGGGATTTAGCCCGCCCAATTCCCAAGAGACCCAGTACTTC. Its protein product is CPPTGFSPPNSQETQYF.

The V call is TRBV4-1, the J call TRBJ2-4; the D is unclear. CDR1 MGHRA and CDR2 YSYEKL come from the germline V gene. The CDR3 covers 15 residues. V was pared by 4 bases and J by 1 base, with 11 bases between. Here the CDR3 reads CASSRPSSAKNIQYF. The CDR3 DNA reads TGCGCCAGCAGCCGTCCTAGTTCGGCCAAAAACATTCAGTACTTC.

The chain joins TRBV27 to TRBJ1-6; 7 bases are a match to TRBD1. V trimming: 5 bases; J trimming: 7 bases; junction bases outside the gene matches: 11. The CDR3 contains 16 residues. Per the germline V gene, CDR1 is MNHEY and CDR2 is SMNVEV (reference sequence). This chain's CDR3 is CASSPHVGQANSPLHF. The CDR3 DNA sequence: TGTGCCAGCAGTCCCCACGTTGGACAGGCAAATTCACCCCTCCACTTT.

The rearrangement links TRBV5-5 to TRBJ1-1; 8 nucleotides line up with TRBD1. Trimming cost V 3 bases and J 1 base; bases outside gene matches: 8. The V gene's germline CDR1 is SGHKS and CDR2 YYEKEE (reference sequence). The CDR3 runs to 16 residues. CDR3 protein: CASSSGTGIKNTEAFF. CDR3 sequence (DNA): TGTGCCAGCAGCTCCGGGACAGGAATAAAGAACACTGAAGCTTTCTTT. Together with reference TRBV5-5 and TRBJ1-1, the CDR3 gives the full variable domain: DAGVTQSPTHLIKTRGQQVTLRCSPISGHKSVSWYQQVLGQGPQFIFQYYEKEERGRGNFPDRFSARQFPNYSSELNVNALLLGDSALYLCASSSGTGIKNTEAFFGQGTRLTVV.

The chain carries TRBV7-2 and TRBJ2-3; tentatively, D is TRBD2 (7 bases). Trimming left V 1 base short and J 4 bases short, with 9 bases between. Germline V gene lookup returns CDR1 SGHTA and CDR2 FQGNSA. This CDR3 contains 14 residues. CDR3 sequence reads: CASSLGGGADTQYF. In DNA, the CDR3 is TGTGCCAGCAGCTTAGGGGGGGGCGCAGATACGCAGTATTTT.

By frequency in the sample, this clone is medium-sized. The chain couples TRBV9 to TRBJ1-2; a possible D gene is TRBD1 (6 bases). The CDR3 spans 15 residues. The V end was cut by 0 bases, the J end by 5 bases, with 14 bases between. Germline V gene lookup returns CDR1 SGDLS and CDR2 YYNGEE. The chain's CDR3 is CASSVAAQGPYGYTF. The DNA for the CDR3 is TGTGCCAGCAGCGTAGCCGCCCAGGGGCCGTATGGCTACACCTTC.

V gene TRBV4-2 combines with J gene TRBJ2-2, with TRBD1 as a possible D gene (7 bases). In germline, CDR1 is LGHNA, CDR2 YNFKEQ. V dropped 1 base and J dropped 8 bases, with 17 bases sitting between them. The CDR3 spans 16 residues. The CDR3 nucleotides are TGTGCCAGCAGCCAAGGTGCCAGGGGGGACGAGGGGGAGCTGTTTTTT. Translating gives CASSQGARGDEGELFF.

This clone was seen once. The chain uses TRBV7-9 and TRBJ2-3; TRBD2 matches at 7 bases. The CDR3 contains 13 residues. Per germline, CDR1 SEHNR and CDR2 FQNEAQ (reference sequence). V shed 11 bases and J 0 bases; nucleotides not matched to a gene: 5. Here the CDR3 DNA reads TGTGCCGCCCATAGCGGGAGCACAGATACGCAGTATTTT. Translation gives CAAHSGSTDTQYF.

The rearrangement links TRBV6-5 to TRBJ1-6; 9 bases are a match to TRBD1. Germline CDR1 reads MNHEY; CDR2 reads SVGAGI. Trimming took 0 bases from V and 10 from J; bases not matched to a gene: 4. The CDR3 loop spans 15 amino acids. CDR3 bases: TGTGCCAGCAGTTACTCGAACAGGGGGCCCTCACCCCTCCACTTT. Amino acid sequence: CASSYSNRGPSPLHF.

This clone was recorded only once. This sequence joins TRBV6-5 and TRBJ1-2; 10 nucleotides agree with TRBD1. This CDR3 region has 14 residues. Germline CDR1 MNHEY, CDR2 SVGAGI. Trimming took 4 bases from V and 8 from J; bases not matched to a gene: 7. DNA of the CDR3: TGTGCCAGCAGTTGGACGGGACAGGGGCAGGGCTACACCTTC. It codes for CASSWTGQGQGYTF.

For the CDR3, the DNA is TGTGCCAGCAGCCGGGACTTTTCGGATGAAGCTTTCTTT. Translated, it gives CASSRDFSDEAFF. V gene TRBV7-9 combines with J gene TRBJ1-1, with D perhaps TRBD1 (5 bases). The CDR3 runs 13 residues. CDR1 is SEHNR, CDR2 FQNEAQ, per germline (reference sequence). The V end was cut by 5 bases, the J end by 7 bases, with 14 bases between.

This chain joins TRBV7-8 and TRBJ2-6; possibly TRBD1 for D (5 bases). The germline CDR1 and CDR2 sequences are SGHVS and FQNEAQ. The CDR3 runs to 19 residues. V was trimmed by 2 bases and J by 0 bases, leaving 17 bases between them. CDR3 DNA: TGTGCCAGCAGCTTAAGGGGTGACAGACAAGTCTCTGGGGCCAACGTCCTGACTTTC. It translates to CASSLRGDRQVSGANVLTF. Looking up the rest from reference TRBV7-8 and TRBJ2-6 gives the full variable domain: GAGVSQSPRYKVAKRGQDVALRCDPISGHVSLFWYQQALGQGPEFLTYFQNEAQLDKSGLPSDRFFAERPEGSVSTLKIQRTQQEDSAVYLCASSLRGDRQVSGANVLTFGAGSRLTVL.

The genes are TRBV7-3 and TRBJ2-3; TRBD2 agrees at 7 bases. Trimming removed 2 bases from V and 5 bases from J; junction bases left unmatched: 10. The germline V gene has CDR1 SGHTA and CDR2 FQGTGA. The CDR3 contains 16 residues. CDR3 DNA sequence: TGTGCCAGCAGCTTATTAGCGGGCCTGGGGGGAGATACGCAGTATTTT. Translated, it gives CASSLLAGLGGDTQYF.

J is TRBJ2-5 and V is TRBV19, with D possibly TRBD2 on 5 matching bases. Deletions cut 6 bases from V and 2 bases from J, with 10 bases between. The length of the CDR3 is 13 residues. Germline CDR1 and CDR2: LNHDA and SQIVND (reference sequence). The CDR3 bases are TGTGCCAGTAGCCGGGAATGGCAAGAGACCCAGTACTTC. This encodes CASSREWQETQYF. The entire variable domain, with the rest obtained from reference TRBV19 and TRBJ2-5, is as follows: DGGITQSPKYLFRKEGQNVTLSCEQNLNHDAMYWYRQDPGQGLRLIYYSQIVNDFQKGDIAEGYSVSREKKESFPLTVTSAQKNPTAFYLCASSREWQETQYFGPGTRLLVL.

The rearrangement uses TRBV4-2 and TRBJ1-2; 7 bases are shared with TRBD1. The V gene end was trimmed by 8 bases and the J gene end by 4 bases; junction bases not matched to a gene: 4. Germline V gene sequence: CDR1 LGHNA, CDR2 YNFKEQ. This CDR3 has 12 residues. The DNA for the CDR3 is TGTGCCAGCGCCGGGGACAGCTATGGCTACACCTTC. This sequence encodes CASAGDSYGYTF.

Only a few counts were recorded for this clone. V and J are TRBV6-1 and TRBJ2-7; the D is unclear. The germline V gene has CDR1 MNHNS and CDR2 SASEGT. The V end was cut by 0 bases, the J end by 2 bases, with 17 bases between. The CDR3 runs 17 residues. The CDR3, as DNA: TGTGCCAGCAGTGAAGCGCAGGTCTTTCAGGTTACCTACGAGCAGTACGTC. It encodes CASSEAQVFQVTYEQYV.

The CDR3 DNA reads as TGTGCCAGCAGTGGTTTCACGGATGAAAAACTGTTTTTT. The encoded protein is CASSGFTDEKLFF. The chain combines TRBV2 with TRBJ1-4; D is uncertain. V dropped 4 bases and J dropped 6 bases, with 9 bases sitting between them. CDR3 size: 13 residues. The germline V gene has CDR1 SNHLY and CDR2 FYNNEI.